The present T cell receptor (beta chain) was sequenced within a study of monozygotic twins with inflammatory bowel disease. The CDR3 runs to 13 residues. In germline, CDR1 is PRHDT, CDR2 FYEKMQ (reference sequence). TCRdb reanalyzed the 5' RACE reads, giving one entry per CDR3 protein sequence and no DNA. This sample's table reports some 400,000 distinct CDR3 sequences. Unsorted whole blood yielded the total RNA, with T cells left unselected. The TCR was taken from a human donor with ulcerative colitis or Crohn's disease, or a healthy co-twin of an affected twin (not recorded which). This chain joins TRBV13 and TRBJ2-3. Sequenced sample: blood. The CDR3 region is CASSLFRMDTQYF.